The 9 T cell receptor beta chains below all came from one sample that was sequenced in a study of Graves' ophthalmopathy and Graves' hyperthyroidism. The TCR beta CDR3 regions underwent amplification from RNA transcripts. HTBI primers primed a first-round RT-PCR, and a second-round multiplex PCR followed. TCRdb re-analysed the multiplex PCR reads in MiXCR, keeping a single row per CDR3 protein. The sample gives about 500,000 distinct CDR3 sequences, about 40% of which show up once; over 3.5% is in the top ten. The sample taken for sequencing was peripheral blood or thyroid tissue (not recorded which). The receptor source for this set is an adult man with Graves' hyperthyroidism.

The CDR3 nucleotides read TGTGCCAGTAGACCCGACAGGGGTGGCAATCAGCCCCAGCATTTT. The encoded protein is CASRPDRGGNQPQHF. The J gene is TRBJ1-5, the V gene TRBV19, with 8 bases aligning to TRBD1. The germline V gene has CDR1 LNHDA and CDR2 SQIVND (reference sequence). The junction had 6 bases not matched to a gene; V was cut back by 6 bases and J by 2 bases. CDR3 length: 15 residues.

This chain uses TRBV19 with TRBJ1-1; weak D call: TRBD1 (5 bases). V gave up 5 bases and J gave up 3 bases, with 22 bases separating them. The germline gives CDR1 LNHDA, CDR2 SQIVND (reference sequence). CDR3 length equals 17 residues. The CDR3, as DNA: TGTGCCAGTAGTCCCCCGGGCAGGGCCTTCCGAGACACTGAAGCTTTCTTT. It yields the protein CASSPPGRAFRDTEAFF.

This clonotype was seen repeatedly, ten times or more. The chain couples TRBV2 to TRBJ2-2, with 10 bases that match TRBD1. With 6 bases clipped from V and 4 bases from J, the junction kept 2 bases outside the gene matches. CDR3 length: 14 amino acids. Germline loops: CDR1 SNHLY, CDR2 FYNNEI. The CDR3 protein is CASRRTGGTGELFF. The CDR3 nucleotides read TGTGCCAGCAGGAGGACAGGGGGCACCGGGGAGCTGTTTTTT.

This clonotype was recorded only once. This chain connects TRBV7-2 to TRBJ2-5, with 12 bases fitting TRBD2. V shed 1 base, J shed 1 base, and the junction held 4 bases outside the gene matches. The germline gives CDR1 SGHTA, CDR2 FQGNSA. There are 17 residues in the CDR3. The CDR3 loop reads CASSLGGLAGPQETQYF. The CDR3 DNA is TGTGCCAGCAGCTTAGGAGGACTAGCGGGGCCCCAAGAGACCCAGTACTTC. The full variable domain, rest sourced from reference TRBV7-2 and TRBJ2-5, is GAGVSQSPSNKVTEKGKDVELRCDPISGHTALYWYRQSLGQGLEFLIYFQGNSAPDKSGLPSDRFSAERTGGSVSTLTIQRTQQEDSAVYLCASSLGGLAGPQETQYFGPGTRLLVL.

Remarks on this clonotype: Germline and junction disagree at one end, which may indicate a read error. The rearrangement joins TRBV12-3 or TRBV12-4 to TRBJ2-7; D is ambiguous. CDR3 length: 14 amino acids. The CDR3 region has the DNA TGTGCCAGCAGTTTATTGGGCCAGGTATACGGGCAGTACTTC. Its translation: CASSLLGQVYGQYF.

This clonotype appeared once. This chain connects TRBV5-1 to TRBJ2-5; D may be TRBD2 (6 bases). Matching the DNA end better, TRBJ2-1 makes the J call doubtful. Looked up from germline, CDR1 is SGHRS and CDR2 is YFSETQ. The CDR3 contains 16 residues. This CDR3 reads CASSLAKLADHNEQFF. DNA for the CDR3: TGCGCCAGCAGCTTGGCGAAATTAGCGGATCACAATGAGCAGTTCTTC.

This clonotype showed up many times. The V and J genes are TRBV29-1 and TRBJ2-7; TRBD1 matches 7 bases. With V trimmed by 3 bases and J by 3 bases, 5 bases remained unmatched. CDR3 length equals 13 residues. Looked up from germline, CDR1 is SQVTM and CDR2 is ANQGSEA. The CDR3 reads CSVDRGRNYEQYF. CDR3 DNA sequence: TGCAGCGTTGACAGGGGGAGAAACTACGAGCAGTACTTC.

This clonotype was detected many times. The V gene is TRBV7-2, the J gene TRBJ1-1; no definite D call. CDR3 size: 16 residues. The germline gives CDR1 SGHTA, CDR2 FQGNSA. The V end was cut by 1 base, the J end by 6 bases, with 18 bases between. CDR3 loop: CASSLGPIANTPEAFF. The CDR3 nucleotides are TGTGCCAGCAGCTTAGGCCCGATAGCAAACACTCCTGAAGCTTTCTTT.

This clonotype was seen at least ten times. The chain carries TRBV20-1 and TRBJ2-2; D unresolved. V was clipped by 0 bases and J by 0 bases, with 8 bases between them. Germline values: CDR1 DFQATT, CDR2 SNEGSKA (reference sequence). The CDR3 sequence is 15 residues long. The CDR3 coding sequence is TGCAGTGCTAGAGATGCACTAACGAACACCGGGGAGCTGTTTTTT. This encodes CSARDALTNTGELFF.